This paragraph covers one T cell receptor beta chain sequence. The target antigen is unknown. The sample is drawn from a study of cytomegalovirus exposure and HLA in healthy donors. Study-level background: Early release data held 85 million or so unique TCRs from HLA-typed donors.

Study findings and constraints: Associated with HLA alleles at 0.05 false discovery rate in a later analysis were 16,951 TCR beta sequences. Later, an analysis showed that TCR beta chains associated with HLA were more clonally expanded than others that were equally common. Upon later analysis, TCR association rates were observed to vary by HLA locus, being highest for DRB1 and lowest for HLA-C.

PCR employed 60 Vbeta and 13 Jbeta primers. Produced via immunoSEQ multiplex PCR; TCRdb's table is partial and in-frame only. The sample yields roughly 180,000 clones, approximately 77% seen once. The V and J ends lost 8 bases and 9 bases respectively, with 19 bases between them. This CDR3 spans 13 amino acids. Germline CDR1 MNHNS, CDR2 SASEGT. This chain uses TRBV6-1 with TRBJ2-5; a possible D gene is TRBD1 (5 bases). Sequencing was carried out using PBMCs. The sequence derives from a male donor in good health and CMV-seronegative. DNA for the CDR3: TGTGCCAGCCAAAGCATGGGGCATCCTTCCCAGTACTTC. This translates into CASQSMGHPSQYF.